Below are 10 T cell receptor beta chains sequenced from a single sample in a study of blood T cells in healthy people across ages. It was with a sample-barcoded 5' primer and a J-beta primer mix that a second PCR of about 6 to 12 cycles was run. TCRdb ran MiXCR on the 5' RACE reads and lists one entry per CDR3 protein. The data hold about 1.4 million distinct CDR3 sequences, with roughly 64% observed a single time. Sequencing input: blood. The receptor set was obtained from a man aged 18 to 29 in good health.

CDR3 in amino acids: CASSQESTSGGTISTDTQYF. The CDR3 DNA follows: TGTGCCAGCAGCCAAGAGTCGACTAGCGGGGGGACTATCTCCACAGATACGCAGTATTTT. The chain recombines TRBV4-2 with TRBJ2-3; 13 positions agree with TRBD2. J lost 2 bases, V lost 0 bases, and 11 bases had no gene match. The CDR3 runs 20 residues. Germline CDR1 and CDR2: LGHNA and YNFKEQ.

V gene TRBV20-1 combines with J gene TRBJ2-6; 7 bases fit TRBD1. Trimming cost V 1 base and J 0 bases; bases outside gene matches: 3. The CDR3 extends over 16 amino acids. Germline V gene data show CDR1 as DFQATT and CDR2 as SNEGSKA (reference sequence). The CDR3 sequence is CSARGDRPSGANVLTF. CDR3 nucleotide sequence: TGCAGTGCTAGAGGGGACAGACCCTCTGGGGCCAACGTCCTGACTTTC.

In DNA, the CDR3 is TGCGCCAGCAGCCAAAAAGGTAGCGGGAGTAAAGAGACCCAGTACTTC. It translates to CASSQKGSGSKETQYF. V is TRBV4-1 and J is TRBJ2-5, with 9 bases lining up with TRBD2. Germline-derived CDR1 and CDR2 are MGHRA and YSYEKL. J was trimmed by 3 bases and V by 2 bases; bases with no gene match: 7. The length of the CDR3 is 16 residues.

This rearrangement joins TRBV7-2 to TRBJ2-3; no reliable D call. CDR3 length: 16 amino acids. The V end lost 3 bases, the J end lost 4 bases, and 17 bases lay between the germline ends. CDR1 SGHTA and CDR2 FQGNSA come from the germline V gene. The CDR3, as DNA: TGTGCCAGCAGCTTTGGGCAAAGGTTGGGGTCAGATACGCAGTATTTT. This encodes CASSFGQRLGSDTQYF.

J is TRBJ2-5 and V is TRBV27; D possibly corresponds to TRBD1 (5 bases). CDR1 MNHEY and CDR2 SMNVEV come from the germline V gene (reference sequence). The CDR3 is 15 residues long. V was pared by 5 bases and J by 1 base, with 14 bases between. CDR3 protein: CASSVNYRRQETQYF. In DNA, the CDR3 is TGTGCCAGCAGTGTCAACTACAGGCGCCAAGAGACCCAGTACTTC.

The genes are TRBV20-1 and TRBJ2-2; no definite D call. Between the trimmed V and J ends, which lost 3 bases and 3 bases, there was a span of 11 bases. Germline V gene lookup returns CDR1 DFQATT and CDR2 SNEGSKA (reference sequence). This CDR3 is 14 amino acids long. CDR3 residues: CSARPQEYTGELFF. In DNA form, the CDR3 reads TGCAGTGCTAGGCCTCAGGAGTACACCGGGGAGCTGTTTTTT.

This clonotype has just a few counts. J is TRBJ2-2 and V is TRBV4-1; D might be TRBD2 (5 bases). The CDR3 spans 17 residues. Trimming took 1 base from V and 0 from J, leaving 12 bases between them. CDR1 is MGHRA and CDR2 is YSYEKL in the germline V gene. In nucleotides, the CDR3 is TGCGCCAGCAGCCAAGTAGGGCTAGCTGCGAACACCGGGGAGCTGTTTTTT. Translating it yields CASSQVGLAANTGELFF.

The chain combines TRBV2 with TRBJ2-7; possible D gene TRBD2, 5 bases. CDR3 size: 11 residues. V dropped 10 bases and J dropped 5 bases, with 12 bases sitting between them. Germline-derived CDR1 and CDR2 are SNHLY and FYNNEI. In DNA form, the CDR3 reads TGTGCCACTAGAGGGATGGACGAGCAGTACTTC. The encoded protein is CATRGMDEQYF.

The J gene is TRBJ2-2, the V gene TRBV12-3 or TRBV12-4; D is unresolved. CDR3 size: 11 residues. The germline V and J ends were trimmed by 8 bases and 9 bases, with 10 bases remaining between them. The DNA of the CDR3 is TGTGCCAGCGGTTGGTCCCGGGAGCTGTTTTTT. It specifies CASGWSRELFF.

The genes are TRBV3-1 and TRBJ2-7; TRBD1 agrees at 8 bases. V was clipped by 2 bases and J by 3 bases; unmatched bases: 3. CDR3 length equals 14 residues. The V gene's germline CDR1 is LGHDT and CDR2 YNNKEL (reference sequence). CDR3 coding DNA: TGTGCCAGCAGCCAACAAGGACAGGGCTACGAGCAGTACTTC. It codes for CASSQQGQGYEQYF.